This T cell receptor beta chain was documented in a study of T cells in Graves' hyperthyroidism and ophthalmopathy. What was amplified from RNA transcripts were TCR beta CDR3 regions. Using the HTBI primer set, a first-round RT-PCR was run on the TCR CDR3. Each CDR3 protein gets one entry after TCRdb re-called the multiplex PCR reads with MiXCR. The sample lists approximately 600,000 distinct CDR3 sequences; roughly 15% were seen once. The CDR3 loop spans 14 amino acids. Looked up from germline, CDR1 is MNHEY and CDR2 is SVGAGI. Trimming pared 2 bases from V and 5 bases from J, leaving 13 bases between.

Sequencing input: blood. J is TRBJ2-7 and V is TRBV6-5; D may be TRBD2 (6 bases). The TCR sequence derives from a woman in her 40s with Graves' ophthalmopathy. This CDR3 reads CASSYASGRNEQYF. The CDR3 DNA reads TGTGCCAGCAGTTACGCCAGCGGGCGTAACGAGCAGTACTTC.